This TCR beta chain was identified during a study of CD8+CD57+ T cells in acquired aplastic anemia. On this clonotype: Its antigen is as yet unknown.

Germline V gene sequence: CDR1 SNHLY, CDR2 FYNNEI. V gave up 6 bases and J gave up 10 bases; unmatched junction bases: 9. The CDR3 extends over 15 amino acids. Study-wide results and caveats: There were 25 to 35 CD8+ CDR3 sequences that occurred in both patients and controls. Significant differences in CD8+ Simpson's diversity were not observed between patients and controls.

Genomic DNA constituted the template upon which TCR beta VDJ and CDR3 profiling was performed. One entry per CDR3 protein, called by TCRdb with MiXCR from the reads. The sample yields some 42,000 distinct CDR3 sequences, approximately 71% seen once. The sequencing sample was made of sorted CD4+, CD8+, or CD8+CD57+ T cells (not recorded which) from PBMCs. The chain uses TRBV2 and TRBJ1-6; 10 nucleotides match TRBD1. This sequence was found in a human donor in good health, serving as a control. CDR3 sequence reads: CASSGTGVIGSPLHF. CDR3 DNA: TGTGCCAGCAGCGGGACAGGGGTGATAGGATCACCCCTCCACTTT.